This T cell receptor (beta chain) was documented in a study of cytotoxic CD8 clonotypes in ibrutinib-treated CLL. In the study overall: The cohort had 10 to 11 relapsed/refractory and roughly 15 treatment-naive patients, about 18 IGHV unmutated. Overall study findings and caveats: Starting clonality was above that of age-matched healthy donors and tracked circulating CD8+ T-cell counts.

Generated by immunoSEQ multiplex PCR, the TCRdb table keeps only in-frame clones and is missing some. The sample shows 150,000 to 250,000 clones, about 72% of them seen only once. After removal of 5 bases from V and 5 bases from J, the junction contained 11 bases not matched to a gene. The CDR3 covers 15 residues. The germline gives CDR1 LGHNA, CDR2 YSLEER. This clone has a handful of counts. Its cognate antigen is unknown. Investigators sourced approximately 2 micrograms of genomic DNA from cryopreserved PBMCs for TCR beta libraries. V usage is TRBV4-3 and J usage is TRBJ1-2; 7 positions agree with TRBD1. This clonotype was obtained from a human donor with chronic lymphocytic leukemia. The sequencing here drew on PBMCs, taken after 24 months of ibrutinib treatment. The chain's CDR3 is CASSAGTVLQYGYTF. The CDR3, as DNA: TGCGCCAGCAGCGCCGGGACAGTCCTACAGTATGGCTACACCTTC.